The 17 T cell receptor beta chains in this list originate from one sample, sequenced in a study of cytomegalovirus exposure and HLA in healthy donors. PCR primers comprised 60 Vbeta and 13 Jbeta primers. Clones were read by immunoSEQ multiplex PCR, and TCRdb kept only the in-frame ones, dropping some. The data hold roughly 220,000 clones, with approximately 79% observed a single time. Specimen: PBMCs. The receptor set was obtained from a man aged 50 or older in good health and CMV-seronegative.

The DNA for the CDR3 is TGTGCCCGCGACAGGGGTTCAGAGACCCAGTACTTC. Its protein is CARDRGSETQYF. The J gene is TRBJ2-5, the V gene TRBV30; 8 nucleotides agree with TRBD1. The CDR3 extends over 12 amino acids. CDR1 and CDR2 (germline): GTSNPN, SVGIG (reference sequence). Losses at the gene ends were 8 bases for V and 4 bases for J; bases not matched to a gene: 6.

V gene TRBV9 combines with J gene TRBJ2-2; D might be TRBD2 (5 bases). The length of the CDR3 is 16 residues. V lost 0 bases and J 1 base, leaving 10 bases between the germline ends. Germline values: CDR1 SGDLS, CDR2 YYNGEE. CDR3 sequence reads: CASSVVSGGNTGELFF. CDR3 coding DNA: TGTGCCAGCAGCGTAGTAAGCGGAGGGAACACCGGGGAGCTGTTTTTT. Full variable domain (outside the CDR3, taken from reference TRBV9 and TRBJ2-2): DSGVTQTPKHLITATGQRVTLRCSPRSGDLSVYWYQQSLDQGLQFLIQYYNGEERAKGNILERFSAQQFPDLHSELNLSSLELGDSALYFCASSVVSGGNTGELFFGEGSRLTVL.

V and J are TRBV21-1 and TRBJ2-2; the table's D call TRBD1 went unverified against the DNA. TRBV21-1 represents a pseudogene. The CDR3 spans 16 residues. The CDR3 DNA reads as TGTGCCAGCAGCAAAGTTCGCAGGGGGCGGACCGGGGAGCTGTTTTTT. Protein sequence: CASSKVRRGRTGELFF.

Only one count was recorded for this clone. The chain carries TRBV5-1 and TRBJ2-2; no definite D call. The CDR3 is 15 residues long. The germline gives CDR1 SGHRS, CDR2 YFSETQ. Trimming left V 0 bases short and J 4 bases short, with 10 bases between. CDR3 DNA: TGCGCCAGCAGCTTGGCTGGAAGGAGCACCGGGGAGCTGTTTTTT. This sequence encodes CASSLAGRSTGELFF.

In its sample, this clone was seen a few times. The chain employs TRBV5-1 and TRBJ1-2; 11 nucleotides agree with TRBD1. Germline V lookup: CDR1 SGHRS, CDR2 YFSETQ. CDR3 length: 16 residues. Germline trimming cut 4 bases from V and 7 bases from J; bases unmatched to any gene: 12. The CDR3 loop reads CASSRTGGASPFGYTF. In DNA, the CDR3 is TGCGCCAGCAGCAGGACAGGGGGCGCCTCCCCCTTTGGCTACACCTTC.

This CDR3 reads CASSEELAGVPNEQFF. The DNA for the CDR3 is TGTGCCAGCAGTGAAGAGCTAGCGGGAGTTCCCAATGAGCAGTTCTTC. This rearrangement joins TRBV6-1 to TRBJ2-1; 10 positions agree with TRBD2. CDR1 is MNHNS and CDR2 is SASEGT in the germline V gene. The CDR3 is 16 residues long. The trim removed 1 base at V and 6 bases at J, leaving 6 bases unmatched.

DNA of the CDR3: TGCGCCAGCAGCCTGGGACTAGCGAGGGCCACAGATACGCAGTATTTT. This codes for CASSLGLARATDTQYF. The chain carries TRBV5-1 and TRBJ2-3; 10 bases fit TRBD2. Trimming at V came to 4 bases and at J to 2 bases, leaving 7 bases not matched to a gene. CDR3 size: 16 residues. CDR1 SGHRS and CDR2 YFSETQ come from the germline V gene.

The chain combines TRBV5-1 with TRBJ1-2; perhaps TRBD1 as D (6 bases). CDR1 and CDR2 from the germline V gene are SGHRS and YFSETQ. The ends were cut back, 4 bases at V and 0 bases at J, with 13 bases in the middle. CDR3 length equals 15 residues. As DNA, the CDR3 is TGCGCCAGCAGCGACGGGACACCTACTAACTATGGCTACACCTTC. Translating gives CASSDGTPTNYGYTF.

The chain employs TRBV7-3 and TRBJ2-3; maybe TRBD1 (5 bases). The CDR3 extends over 15 amino acids. CDR1 is SGHTA, CDR2 FQGTGA, per germline. V gave up 6 bases and J gave up 0 bases, with 13 bases separating them. CDR3 coding DNA: TGTGCCAGCAGTTACAATAGGGGTAGCACAGATACGCAGTATTTT. This sequence encodes CASSYNRGSTDTQYF.

This clone was recorded a few times. V and J are TRBV11-2 and TRBJ1-3; D not certain. From germline, CDR1 is SGHAT and CDR2 FQNNGV. V lost 1 base to trimming and J lost 3 bases, with 10 bases between them. This CDR3 spans 15 amino acids. This CDR3 reads CASSLVGDGGNTIYF. CDR3 in DNA: TGTGCCAGCAGCTTAGTCGGGGATGGTGGAAACACCATATATTTT.

The chain has TRBV6-5 and TRBJ2-3; 7 nucleotides agree with TRBD2. The CDR3 has 16 amino acids. Trimming at V came to 2 bases and at J to 0 bases, leaving 5 bases not matched to a gene. Germline loops: CDR1 MNHEY, CDR2 SVGAGI. The CDR3: CASSYTFSGSTDTQYF. The CDR3 bases are TGTGCCAGCAGTTACACCTTTAGCGGGAGCACAGATACGCAGTATTTT.

This sequence joins TRBV6-5 and TRBJ2-1, with 10 bases identical to TRBD2. This CDR3 has 15 residues. Germline V gene sequence: CDR1 MNHEY, CDR2 SVGAGI. V lost 6 bases, J lost 4 bases, and 6 bases stayed unmatched. The CDR3: CASSSGTSVYNEQFF. Written as DNA, the CDR3 is TGTGCCAGCAGCTCCGGGACTAGCGTTTACAATGAGCAGTTCTTC.

This clone is a singleton in its sample. The rearrangement joins TRBV20-1 to TRBJ1-5, with D maybe TRBD1 (5 bases). The germline CDR1 and CDR2 sequences are DFQATT and SNEGSKA (reference sequence). The CDR3 is 11 amino acids. Deletions cut 6 bases from V and 11 bases from J, with 14 bases between. This CDR3 reads CSANPGVAQHF. The CDR3 coding sequence is TGCAGTGCCAACCCGGGGGTCGCCCAGCATTTT.

The genes are TRBV5-4 and TRBJ1-1, with D perhaps TRBD1 (5 bases). The CDR3 contains 14 residues. Germline V CDR1 and CDR2: SGHNT, YYREEE (reference sequence). Trimming took off 4 bases at V and 6 bases at J, with 16 bases between the two ends. This CDR3 is CASSPLGGDAEAFF. The CDR3 nucleotides read TGTGCCAGCAGCCCACTTGGCGGGGACGCTGAAGCTTTCTTT.

The rearrangement uses TRBV12-5 and TRBJ2-3, with TRBD2 matching over 8 bases. The CDR3 sequence is 14 residues long. The J segment lost 6 bases and the V segment lost 6 bases, leaving 8 bases of the junction unmatched. The germline V gene encodes CDR1 LGHNT and CDR2 FRNRAP. CDR3: CASGPGLGVDTQYF. The CDR3 nucleotides read TGTGCTAGTGGACCGGGACTAGGAGTGGATACGCAGTATTTT.

The rearrangement joins TRBV6-6 to TRBJ2-1; 10 bases match TRBD2. The CDR3 contains 16 residues. Looked up from germline, CDR1 is MNHNY and CDR2 is SVGAGI (reference sequence). Unmatched junction bases numbered 14, after V lost 7 bases and J lost 8 bases. The CDR3 sequence is CASTPGKGLAKHEQFF. DNA of the CDR3: TGTGCCAGCACTCCAGGAAAGGGACTAGCGAAGCATGAGCAGTTCTTC.

In its sample, this clone was seen a few times. V is TRBV5-4 and J is TRBJ2-7; 10 bases fit TRBD1. The CDR3 length is 15 residues. J gave up 3 bases and V 0 bases, and 3 bases lay outside the gene matches. CDR1 SGHNT and CDR2 YYREEE come from the germline V gene (reference sequence). The CDR3 nucleotides are TGTGCCAGCAGCTTGGTAGGACAGGGGGACTACGAGCAGTACTTC. Translated: CASSLVGQGDYEQYF. The entire variable domain, with the rest obtained from reference TRBV5-4 and TRBJ2-7, is as follows: ETGVTQSPTHLIKTRGQQVTLRCSSQSGHNTVSWYQQALGQGPQFIFQYYREEENGRGNFPPRFSGLQFPNYSSELNVNALELDDSALYLCASSLVGQGDYEQYFGPGTRLTVT.